Listed here are 8 T cell receptor beta chains from one sample, sequenced in a study of blood T cell repertoires in COVID-19. Libraries were prepared by immunoSEQ multiplex PCR; TCRdb keeps only in-frame clonotypes and omits some of them. This table has approximately 240,000 clones, around 84% appearing once. Sequencing was carried out using peripheral blood. The receptors were sampled from a man aged 50 or older who had recovered from COVID-19.

The gene calls are TRBV19 and TRBJ2-2; no firm D call. This CDR3 is 14 amino acids long. V lost 7 bases and J 4 bases, leaving 13 bases between the germline ends. Per the germline V gene, CDR1 is LNHDA and CDR2 is SQIVND (reference sequence). CDR3 region: CASNYAGITGELFF. The CDR3 DNA reads TGTGCCAGTAATTACGCCGGTATCACCGGGGAGCTGTTTTTT. Complete variable domain (other parts from reference TRBV19 and TRBJ2-2): DGGITQSPKYLFRKEGQNVTLSCEQNLNHDAMYWYRQDPGQGLRLIYYSQIVNDFQKGDIAEGYSVSREKKESFPLTVTSAQKNPTAFYLCASNYAGITGELFFGEGSRLTVL.

The chain carries TRBV4-1 and TRBJ2-5; 8 bases line up with TRBD2. This CDR3 region has 16 residues. CDR1 and CDR2 (germline): MGHRA, YSYEKL. Trimming took 1 base from V and 0 from J; bases not matched to a gene: 4. The CDR3 DNA follows: TGCGCCAGCAGCCAAGGTAGTAGCGGGAACCAAGAGACCCAGTACTTC. Its translation: CASSQGSSGNQETQYF.

This rearrangement joins TRBV19 to TRBJ2-6; D perhaps matches TRBD2 (5 bases). V was pared by 6 bases and J by 0 bases, with 12 bases between. The CDR3 has 16 residues. Per germline, CDR1 LNHDA and CDR2 SQIVND (reference sequence). In nucleotides, the CDR3 is TGTGCCAGTAGCCGTAGCGTGAGCTCTGGGGCCAACGTCCTGACTTTC. It translates to CASSRSVSSGANVLTF.

The rearrangement uses TRBV7-9 and TRBJ2-6; 7 positions agree with TRBD1. The CDR3 is 15 residues long. V lost 4 bases to trimming and J lost 2 bases; unmatched junction nucleotides: 2. Per germline, CDR1 SEHNR and CDR2 FQNEAQ (reference sequence). The DNA for the CDR3 is TGTGCCAGCAGCTCCCAGGGGGCTGGGGCCAACGTCCTGACTTTC. It codes for CASSSQGAGANVLTF.

The chain couples TRBV9 to TRBJ2-2; TRBD1 is a possible D gene (6 bases). Germline CDR1 reads SGDLS; CDR2 reads YYNGEE. Trimming pared 3 bases from V and 0 bases from J, leaving 12 bases between. The CDR3 is 16 amino acids. CDR3 region: CASSGTGTPNTGELFF. The CDR3, as DNA: TGTGCCAGCAGCGGAACCGGGACACCGAACACCGGGGAGCTGTTTTTT.

The V and J genes are TRBV29-1 and TRBJ2-1; D is undetermined. The CDR3 runs 10 residues. Deletions cut 7 bases from V and 12 bases from J, with 13 bases between. The V gene's germline CDR1 is SQVTM and CDR2 ANQGSEA. DNA of the CDR3: TGCAGCGCCGAGGCCTCCTGGCAGTTCTTC. Translating gives CSAEASWQFF.

V gene TRBV4-2 combines with J gene TRBJ1-5; D may be TRBD1 (6 bases). The V end lost 1 base, the J end lost 0 bases, and 10 bases lay between the germline ends. The germline CDR1 and CDR2 sequences are LGHNA and YNFKEQ. The CDR3 runs 16 residues. CDR3 nucleotides: TGTGCCAGCAGCCAAGGGACAGCTGATAGCAATCAGCCCCAGCATTTT. Residues: CASSQGTADSNQPQHF.

The chain carries TRBV28 and TRBJ1-2, with a possible D match to TRBD1 (5 bases). V was cut by 6 bases and J by 5 bases, with 16 bases left in between. The CDR3 has 14 amino acids. From germline, CDR1 is MDHEN and CDR2 SYDVKM. The CDR3 DNA is TGTGCCAGCAGCATCGGACATATTGATTATGGCTACACCTTC. Translating it yields CASSIGHIDYGYTF.